One sample yielded the 24 T cell receptor beta chains listed below, sequenced in a study of vaccination and CD4 T cells after COVID-19. Antigens of these TCRs are unknown. Regarding treatment: roughly 11-day PBMC culture with coronavirus spike peptide pools or control peptides (ViraFEST assay). Sequenced with the Oncomine TCR Beta short-read assay was DNA taken from cultured CD4+ T cells. Each CDR3 protein gets one entry after TCRdb re-called the PCR reads with MiXCR. The sample has some 17,000 distinct CDR3 sequences; just over 70% are singletons. Material for sequencing was CD4+ T cells from blood, cultured in vitro. The origin of the receptors is a human donor who had recovered from COVID-19.

J is TRBJ2-7 and V is TRBV14, with D possibly being TRBD2 (5 bases). V lost 0 bases and J lost 0, with 9 bases in between. CDR1 SGHDN and CDR2 FVKESK come from the germline V gene. This CDR3 is built from 15 residues. DNA of the CDR3: TGTGCCAGCAGCCAAGAGGGTGGAGGCTCCTACGAGCAGTACTTC. It encodes CASSQEGGGSYEQYF.

This chain uses TRBV6-5 with TRBJ2-3, with 16 bases that match TRBD2. J lost 6 bases, V lost 4 bases, and 4 bases had no gene match. CDR3 length: 16 residues. Germline V lookup: CDR1 MNHEY, CDR2 SVGAGI. CDR3 loop: CASSWGGLAGGDTQYF. The CDR3 region has the DNA TGTGCCAGCAGTTGGGGGGGACTAGCGGGGGGGGATACGCAGTATTTT.

This clonotype was found a few times. The genes are TRBV11-2 and TRBJ2-7; a possible D gene is TRBD2 (5 bases). The V end was cut by 6 bases, the J end by 1 base, with 13 bases between. This CDR3 is built from 14 residues. Looked up from germline, CDR1 is SGHAT and CDR2 is FQNNGV. The CDR3 is CASSSPGGSYEQYF. The CDR3 DNA is TGTGCCAGCAGTTCCCCAGGAGGTTCCTACGAGCAGTACTTC.

This clonotype was picked up a small number of times. CDR3 nucleotides: TGTGCCACCAGCAGGGGACAGTTACTTCCCGGGGAGCTGTTTTTT. Translated: CATSRGQLLPGELFF. The rearrangement links TRBV15 to TRBJ2-2, with TRBD1 matching 7 bases. CDR1 LNHNV and CDR2 YYDKDF come from the germline V gene (reference sequence). This CDR3 has 15 amino acids. The V gene end was trimmed by 3 bases and the J gene end by 6 bases; junction bases not matched to a gene: 7. The full variable domain, completed using reference TRBV15 and TRBJ2-2, is DAMVIQNPRYQVTQFGKPVTLSCSQTLNHNVMYWYQQKSSQAPKLLFHYYDKDFNNEADTPDNFQSRRPNTSFCFLDIRSPGLGDTAMYLCATSRGQLLPGELFFGEGSRLTVL.

The rearrangement links TRBV5-8 to TRBJ2-3; tentatively, D is TRBD2 (5 bases). Trimming shortened V by 4 bases and J by 4 bases, and 19 bases separated the two germline ends. Germline V gene data show CDR1 as SGHTS and CDR2 as YDEGEE. The CDR3 contains 16 residues. In DNA, the CDR3 is TGTGCCAGCAGCCCAAGAGGGCGTACATATGCAGATACGCAGTATTTT. Translating gives CASSPRGRTYADTQYF.

The rearrangement links TRBV28 to TRBJ2-7; 13 nucleotides line up with TRBD2. With V trimmed by 4 bases and J by 3 bases, 6 bases remained unmatched. Looked up from germline, CDR1 is MDHEN and CDR2 is SYDVKM. This CDR3 region has 16 residues. The CDR3 region is CASSSRRTSGSYEQYF. CDR3 sequence (DNA): TGTGCCAGCAGTTCACGCCGGACTAGCGGGAGCTACGAGCAGTACTTC. The complete variable domain, with remaining parts taken from reference TRBV28 and TRBJ2-7, reads DVKVTQSSRYLVKRTGEKVFLECVQDMDHENMFWYRQDPGLGLRLIYFSYDVKMKEKGDIPEGYSVSREKKERFSLILESASTNQTSMYLCASSSRRTSGSYEQYFGPGTRLTVT.

V and J are TRBV6-1 and TRBJ1-6, with D tentatively TRBD1 (5 bases). Germline lookup yields CDR1 MNHNS and CDR2 SASEGT. The CDR3 runs 15 residues. With 6 bases removed from V and 7 bases from J, the gap between germline ends came to 16 bases. The CDR3 spells CASSRTGGNNSPLHF. CDR3 in DNA: TGTGCCAGCAGCCGAACCGGGGGTAACAATTCACCCCTCCACTTT.

The rearrangement uses TRBV6-1 and TRBJ2-2; 8 nucleotides line up with TRBD1. V lost 3 bases and J lost 7; bases outside the gene matches: 7. Germline values: CDR1 MNHNS, CDR2 SASEGT. This CDR3 contains 15 residues. The CDR3: CASSDRRGHVGELFF. DNA of the CDR3: TGTGCCAGCAGTGATCGCAGGGGGCATGTCGGGGAGCTGTTTTTT.

This chain connects TRBV12-2 to TRBJ1-2; the table's D gene call, TRBD1, was not cross checked with the DNA. TRBV12-2 is a recognized pseudogene. The CDR3 runs to 15 residues. The CDR3 DNA follows: TGTGCAAGTCGCTTATGGTATGGGACAGCCTTACCCCTCGACTTC. As protein: CASRLWYGTALPLDF.

The sample holds one count of this clonotype. The chain has TRBV20-1 and TRBJ1-5, with D tentatively TRBD1 (5 bases). There are 15 residues in the CDR3. Germline CDR1 DFQATT, CDR2 SNEGSKA (reference sequence). The V end was cut by 0 bases, the J end by 4 bases, with 13 bases between. CDR3 sequence: CSARDPQGKNQPQHF. For the CDR3, the DNA is TGCAGTGCTAGAGATCCCCAGGGAAAGAATCAGCCCCAGCATTTT.

There are a few counts of this clonotype. This rearrangement joins TRBV6-1 to TRBJ1-6; D remains unclear. The CDR3 loop spans 14 amino acids. The ends were cut back, 3 bases at V and 7 bases at J, with 10 bases in the middle. Germline loops: CDR1 MNHNS, CDR2 SASEGT. This CDR3 reads CASSEAGLNSPLHF. The DNA for the CDR3 is TGTGCCAGCAGTGAGGCAGGACTAAATTCACCCCTCCACTTT.

This clonotype has a handful of counts. The chain recombines TRBV20-1 with TRBJ1-4; D is undetermined. The CDR3 runs 11 residues. The germline V and J ends were trimmed by 5 bases and 5 bases, with 6 bases remaining between them. The germline CDR1 and CDR2 sequences are DFQATT and SNEGSKA (reference sequence). CDR3 in DNA: TGCAGTGCTTGGACCAATGAAAAACTGTTTTTT. Its translation: CSAWTNEKLFF.

This clonotype has a handful of counts. CDR3 nucleotide sequence: TGCAGTGCGGGTACAACGAGCTCCTATAATTCACCCCTCCACTTT. Residues: CSAGTTSSYNSPLHF. The J gene is TRBJ1-6, the V gene TRBV20-1, with D unclear. Trimming cost V 6 bases and J 0 bases, with 12 bases left between them. Germline CDR1 is DFQATT and CDR2 is SNEGSKA (reference sequence). This CDR3 region has 15 residues.

As regards this clonotype: At one boundary the junction diverges from the germline segment, which might be a read error. This chain uses TRBV7-2 with TRBJ2-1, with 8 bases lining up with TRBD2. The CDR3 sequence is 16 residues long. Germline V lookup: CDR1 SGHTA, CDR2 FQGNSA. Written as DNA, the CDR3 is TGTGCCAGCAGCTCGCACGGTAGCGGGATATACAATGAGCAGTCCTTC. Its translation: CASSSHGSGIYNEQSF.

A few counts support this clonotype. The chain is built from TRBV27 and TRBJ1-2, with 9 bases matching TRBD1. Trimming took 5 bases from V and 5 from J; bases not matched to a gene: 6. CDR3 length equals 14 residues. CDR1 is MNHEY and CDR2 is SMNVEV in the germline V gene (reference sequence). The chain's CDR3 is CASSRTGAGYGYTF. The CDR3 nucleotides read TGTGCCAGCAGTCGGACAGGGGCCGGGTATGGCTACACCTTC.

The chain links TRBV28 to TRBJ2-5; 8 bases map to TRBD2. The germline gives CDR1 MDHEN, CDR2 SYDVKM. CDR3 length: 14 amino acids. Losses at the gene ends were 6 bases for V and 5 bases for J; bases not matched to a gene: 8. CDR3 loop: CASRRVREGETQYF. The CDR3 nucleotides are TGTGCCAGCAGGAGGGTCCGGGAGGGGGAGACCCAGTACTTC.

V gene TRBV20-1 combines with J gene TRBJ2-2, with D perhaps being TRBD1 or TRBD2 (6 bases each). Between the trimmed V and J ends, which lost 5 bases and 4 bases, there was a span of 14 bases. Germline V gene sequence: CDR1 DFQATT, CDR2 SNEGSKA (reference sequence). This CDR3 is 14 amino acids long. CDR3 nucleotides: TGCAGTGCTGAGATGGGGGGCGGCACCGGGGAGCTGTTTTTT. Its protein product is CSAEMGGGTGELFF.

The chain joins TRBV6-1 to TRBJ2-3; 8 bases align to TRBD2. The CDR3 totals 15 residues. With V trimmed by 8 bases and J by 0 bases, 7 bases remained unmatched. Germline V gene sequence: CDR1 MNHNS, CDR2 SASEGT. CDR3 sequence (DNA): TGTGCCAGCGCTAATAGCGGGGCTAGCACAGATACGCAGTATTTT. Amino acid sequence: CASANSGASTDTQYF.

V usage is TRBV18 and J usage is TRBJ2-2; 9 positions match TRBD2. The CDR3 consists of 17 residues. V lost 2 bases to trimming and J lost 1 base; unmatched junction nucleotides: 5. Germline V lookup: CDR1 KGHSH, CDR2 LQKENI. The CDR3 is CASSPWASGVNTGELFF. The DNA for the CDR3 is TGTGCCAGCTCACCATGGGCTAGCGGGGTGAACACCGGGGAGCTGTTTTTT. The full variable domain, completed using reference TRBV18 and TRBJ2-2, is NAGVMQNPRHLVRRRGQEARLRCSPMKGHSHVYWYRQLPEEGLKFMVYLQKENIIDESGMPKERFSAEFPKEGPSILRIQQVVRGDSAAYFCASSPWASGVNTGELFFGEGSRLTVL.

V is TRBV20-1 and J is TRBJ2-5; TRBD2 matches 10 bases. The V segment lost 3 bases and the J segment 1 base; nucleotides outside the gene matches: 11. Germline V gives CDR1 DFQATT, CDR2 SNEGSKA (reference sequence). This CDR3 spans 17 amino acids. CDR3 amino acids: CSASNWLAGESQETQYF. CDR3 in DNA: TGCAGTGCTAGTAATTGGCTAGCGGGAGAAAGCCAAGAGACCCAGTACTTC.

The chain combines TRBV7-2 with TRBJ1-1; possible D gene TRBD1, 5 bases. V lost 4 bases, J lost 5 bases, and 11 bases lay in between. This CDR3 spans 13 amino acids. Looked up from germline, CDR1 is SGHTA and CDR2 is FQGNSA. CDR3 DNA: TGTGCCAGCAGCTCGGGGCCGAGAACTGAAGCTTTCTTT. As protein: CASSSGPRTEAFF.

Here the CDR3 reads CASKVTGISNQPQHF. DNA for the CDR3: TGTGCCAGCAAGGTTACGGGGATTAGCAATCAGCCCCAGCATTTT. V gene TRBV6-1 combines with J gene TRBJ1-5; D ambiguous. Trimming removed 7 bases at V and 0 bases at J, with 13 bases between. The CDR3 totals 15 residues. Germline CDR1 MNHNS, CDR2 SASEGT.

This sequence joins TRBV6-2 or TRBV6-3 and TRBJ1-5; TRBD1 is a possible D gene (6 bases). CDR1 is MNHEY, CDR2 SVGEGT, per germline. The CDR3 length is 15 residues. Trimming cost V 2 bases and J 5 bases, with 13 bases left between them. The CDR3 sequence: CASSYTGGPDQPQHF. CDR3 in DNA: TGTGCCAGCAGTTACACGGGGGGGCCGGATCAGCCCCAGCATTTT.

The V gene is TRBV7-2, the J gene TRBJ1-5, with 7 bases that match TRBD1. Germline V lookup: CDR1 SGHTA, CDR2 FQGNSA. The V and J ends lost 5 bases and 6 bases, in that order; junction bases with no gene match: 10. This CDR3 has 15 amino acids. In nucleotides, the CDR3 is TGTGCCAGCAGCCTCTCTTTCGGACAGGCTCAGCCCCAGCATTTT. As protein: CASSLSFGQAQPQHF.